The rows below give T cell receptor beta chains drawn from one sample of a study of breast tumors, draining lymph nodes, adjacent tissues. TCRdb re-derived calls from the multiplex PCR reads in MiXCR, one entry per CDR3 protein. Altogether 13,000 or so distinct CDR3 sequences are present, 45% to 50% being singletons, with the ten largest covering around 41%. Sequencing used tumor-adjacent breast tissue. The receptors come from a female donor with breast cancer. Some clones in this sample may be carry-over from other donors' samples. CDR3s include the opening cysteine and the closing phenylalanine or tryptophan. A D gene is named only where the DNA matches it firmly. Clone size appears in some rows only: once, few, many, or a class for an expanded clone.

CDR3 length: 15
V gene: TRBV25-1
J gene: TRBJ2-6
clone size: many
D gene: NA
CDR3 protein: CASSSTVPGANVLTF
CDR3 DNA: TGTGCCAGCAGTTCGACAGTACCTGGGGCCAACGTCCTGACTTTC

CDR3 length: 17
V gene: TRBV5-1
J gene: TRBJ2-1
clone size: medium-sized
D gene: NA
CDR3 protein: CASSLDPIRTPYNEQFF
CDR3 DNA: TGCGCCAGCAGCTTGGACCCCATCAGGACACCCTACAATGAGCAGTTCTTC

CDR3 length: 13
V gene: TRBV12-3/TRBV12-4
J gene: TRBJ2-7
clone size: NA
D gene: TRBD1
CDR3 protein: CASSPGTDYEQYF
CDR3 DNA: TGTGCCAGCAGTCCCGGGACAGACTACGAGCAGTACTTC

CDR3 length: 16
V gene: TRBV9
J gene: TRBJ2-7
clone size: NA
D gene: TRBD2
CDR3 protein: CASSPSLAGSSYEQYF
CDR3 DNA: TGTGCCAGCAGCCCGAGCCTAGCGGGATCCTCCTACGAGCAGTACTTC

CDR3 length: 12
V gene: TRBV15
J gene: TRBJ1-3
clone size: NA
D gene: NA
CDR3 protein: CATIRAGATIYF
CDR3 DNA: TGTGCCACCATCAGAGCAGGGGCCACCATATATTTT

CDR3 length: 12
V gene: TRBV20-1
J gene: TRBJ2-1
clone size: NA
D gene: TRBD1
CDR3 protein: CRLDRGNNEQFF
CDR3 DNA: TGCAGATTGGACAGGGGAAACAATGAGCAGTTCTTC

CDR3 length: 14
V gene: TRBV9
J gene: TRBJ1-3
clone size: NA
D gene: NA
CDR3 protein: CASSVGGQGNTIYF
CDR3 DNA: TGTGCCAGCAGCGTAGGGGGGCAAGGAAACACCATATATTTT

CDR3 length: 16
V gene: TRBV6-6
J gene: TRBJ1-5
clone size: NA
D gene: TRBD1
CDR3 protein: CASSGRDRGSNQPQHF
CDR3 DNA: TGTGCCAGCAGTGGGAGAGACAGGGGAAGCAATCAGCCCCAGCATTTT

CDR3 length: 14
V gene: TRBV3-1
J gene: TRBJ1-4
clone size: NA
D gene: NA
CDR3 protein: CASSQVGSNEKLFF
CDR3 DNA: TGTGCCAGCAGCCAAGTGGGGTCTAATGAAAAACTGTTTTTT

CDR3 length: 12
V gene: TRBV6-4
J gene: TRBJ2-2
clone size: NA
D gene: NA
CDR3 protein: CASSEGTGELFF
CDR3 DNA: TGTGCCAGCAGTGAAGGAACGGGGGAGCTGTTTTTT

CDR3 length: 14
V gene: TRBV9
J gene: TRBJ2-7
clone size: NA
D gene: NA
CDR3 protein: CASSVRGNSYEQYF
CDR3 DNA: TGTGCCAGCAGCGTCCGGGGAAACTCCTACGAGCAGTACTTC

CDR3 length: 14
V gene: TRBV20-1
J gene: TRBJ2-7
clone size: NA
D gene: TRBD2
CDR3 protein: CSAPLSGRSHEQYF
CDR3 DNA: TGCAGTGCTCCACTAAGCGGGAGGTCCCACGAGCAGTACTTC

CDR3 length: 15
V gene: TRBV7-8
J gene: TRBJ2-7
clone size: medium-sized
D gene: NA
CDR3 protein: CASSLAETETYEQYF
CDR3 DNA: TGTGCCAGCAGCTTAGCGGAGACGGAGACCTACGAGCAGTACTTC

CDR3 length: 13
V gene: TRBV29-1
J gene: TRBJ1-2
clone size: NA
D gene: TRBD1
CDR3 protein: CSVGLDRADGYTF
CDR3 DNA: TGCAGCGTTGGGTTGGACAGGGCGGATGGCTACACCTTC

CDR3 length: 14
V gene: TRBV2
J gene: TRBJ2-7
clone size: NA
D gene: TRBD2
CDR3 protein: CASRGTSGAYEQYF
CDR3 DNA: TGTGCCAGCAGGGGGACTAGCGGCGCCTACGAGCAGTACTTC

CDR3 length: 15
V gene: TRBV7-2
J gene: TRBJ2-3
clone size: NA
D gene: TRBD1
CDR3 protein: CASSPWTGATDTQYF
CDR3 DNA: TGTGCCAGCAGCCCCTGGACAGGAGCCACAGATACGCAGTATTTT

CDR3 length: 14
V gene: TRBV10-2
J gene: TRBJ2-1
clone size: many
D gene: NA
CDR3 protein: CASSEDEGIGEQFF
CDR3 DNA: TGCGCCAGCAGTGAAGACGAGGGAATCGGTGAGCAGTTCTTC

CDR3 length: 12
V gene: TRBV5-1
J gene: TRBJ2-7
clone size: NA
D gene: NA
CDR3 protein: CASSLEGYEQYF
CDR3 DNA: TGCGCCAGCAGCCTAGAAGGGTACGAGCAGTACTTC

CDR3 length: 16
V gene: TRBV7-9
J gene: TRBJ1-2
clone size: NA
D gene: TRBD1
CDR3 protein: CASSLERDRGIDGYTF
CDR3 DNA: TGTGCCAGCAGCTTAGAAAGGGACAGGGGTATTGATGGCTACACCTTC

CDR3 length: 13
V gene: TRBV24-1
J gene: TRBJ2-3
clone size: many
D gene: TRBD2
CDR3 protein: CATSDSGGLPQYF
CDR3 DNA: TGTGCCACCAGTGATAGCGGGGGTCTCCCGCAGTATTTT

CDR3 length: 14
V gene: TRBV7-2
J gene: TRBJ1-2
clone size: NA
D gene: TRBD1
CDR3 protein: CASSPGQGGYGYTF
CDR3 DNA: TGTGCCAGCAGCCCGGGACAGGGGGGATATGGCTACACCTTC

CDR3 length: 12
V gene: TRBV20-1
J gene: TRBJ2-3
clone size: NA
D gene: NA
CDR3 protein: CSARRDLNTQYF
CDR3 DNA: TGCAGTGCTAGGAGGGACTTAAATACGCAGTATTTT

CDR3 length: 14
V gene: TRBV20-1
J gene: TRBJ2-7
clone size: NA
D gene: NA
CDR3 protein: CSARAPTGYYEQYF
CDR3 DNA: TGCAGTGCTAGAGCTCCGACAGGCTACTACGAGCAGTACTTC

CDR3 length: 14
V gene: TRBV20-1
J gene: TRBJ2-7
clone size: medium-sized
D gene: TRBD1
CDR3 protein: CSARADRGTYEQYF
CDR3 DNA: TGCAGTGCTAGAGCGGACAGGGGAACCTACGAGCAGTACTTC

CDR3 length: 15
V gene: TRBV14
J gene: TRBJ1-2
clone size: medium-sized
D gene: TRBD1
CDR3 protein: CASSQVQGANYGYTF
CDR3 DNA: TGTGCCAGCAGCCAAGTACAGGGGGCTAACTATGGCTACACCTTC

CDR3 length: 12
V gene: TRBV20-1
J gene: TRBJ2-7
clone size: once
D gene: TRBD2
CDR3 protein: CSASGSGDEQYF
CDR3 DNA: TGCAGTGCTAGCGGGAGCGGGGACGAGCAGTACTTC

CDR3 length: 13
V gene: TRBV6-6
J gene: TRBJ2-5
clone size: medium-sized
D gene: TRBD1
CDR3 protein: CASRDREQETQYF
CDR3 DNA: TGTGCCAGCAGAGACAGGGAGCAAGAGACCCAGTACTTC

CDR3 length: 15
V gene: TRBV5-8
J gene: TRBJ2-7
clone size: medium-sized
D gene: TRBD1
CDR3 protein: CASSETGTGFYEQYF
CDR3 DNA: TGTGCCAGCAGCGAAACCGGGACAGGGTTCTACGAGCAGTACTTC

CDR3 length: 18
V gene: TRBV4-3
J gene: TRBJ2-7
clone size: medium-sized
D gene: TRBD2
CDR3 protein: CASSQDHLSAGGSYEQYF
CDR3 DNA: TGCGCCAGCAGCCAAGATCACCTATCGGCGGGAGGGTCCTACGAGCAGTACTTC

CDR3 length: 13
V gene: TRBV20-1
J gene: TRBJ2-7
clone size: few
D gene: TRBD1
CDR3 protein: CSAQILQGNEQYF
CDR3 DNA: TGCAGTGCCCAGATATTACAGGGGAACGAGCAGTACTTC

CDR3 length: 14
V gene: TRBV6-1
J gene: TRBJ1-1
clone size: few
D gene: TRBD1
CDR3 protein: CASSEQEEDRAAFF
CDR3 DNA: TGTGCCAGCAGTGAACAAGAAGAGGACAGGGCGGCTTTCTTT

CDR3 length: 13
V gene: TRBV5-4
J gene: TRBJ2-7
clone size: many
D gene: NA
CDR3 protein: CASSPGLIYEQYF
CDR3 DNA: TGTGCCAGCAGCCCAGGACTGATCTACGAGCAGTACTTC

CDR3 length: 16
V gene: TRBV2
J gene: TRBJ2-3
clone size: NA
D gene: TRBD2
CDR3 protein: CASSDVRGGNTDTQYF
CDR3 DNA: TGTGCCAGCAGTGACGTCCGGGGGGGCAACACAGATACGCAGTATTTT

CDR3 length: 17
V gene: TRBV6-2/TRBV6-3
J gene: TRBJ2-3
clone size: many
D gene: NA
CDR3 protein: CASSYSYDGRGADTQYF
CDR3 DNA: TGTGCCAGCAGTTACTCGTACGACGGGAGAGGAGCAGATACGCAGTATTTT

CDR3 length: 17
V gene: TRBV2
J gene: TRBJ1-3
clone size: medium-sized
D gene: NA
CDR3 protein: CASSDSLQGVSGNTIYF
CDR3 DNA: TGTGCCAGCAGTGATAGTCTACAAGGGGTCTCTGGAAACACCATATATTTT

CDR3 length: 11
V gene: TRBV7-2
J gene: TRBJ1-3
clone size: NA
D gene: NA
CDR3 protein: CASSLLDTIYF
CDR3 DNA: TGTGCCAGCAGCTTACTTGACACCATATATTTT

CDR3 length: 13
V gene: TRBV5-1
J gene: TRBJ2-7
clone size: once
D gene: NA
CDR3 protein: CASSPVPSDEQYF
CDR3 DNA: TGCGCCAGCAGCCCGGTTCCGTCGGACGAGCAGTACTTC

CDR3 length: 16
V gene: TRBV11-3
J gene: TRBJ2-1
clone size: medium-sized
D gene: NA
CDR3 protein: CASSLDRGPSYNEQFF
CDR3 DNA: TGTGCCAGCAGCTTAGATCGCGGTCCCTCCTACAATGAGCAGTTCTTC

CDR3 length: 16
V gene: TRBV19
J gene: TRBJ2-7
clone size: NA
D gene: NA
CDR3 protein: CASKVSGAGDIYEQYF
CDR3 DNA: TGTGCCAGTAAGGTTTCTGGGGCTGGCGATATCTACGAGCAGTACTTC

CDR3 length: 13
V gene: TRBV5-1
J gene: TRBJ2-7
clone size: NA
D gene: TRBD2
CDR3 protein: CASRTGLADEQYF
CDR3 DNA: TGCGCCAGCAGGACGGGACTAGCCGACGAGCAGTACTTC

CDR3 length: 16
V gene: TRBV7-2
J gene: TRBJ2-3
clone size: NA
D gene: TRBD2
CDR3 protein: CASRPSGGWGTDTQYF
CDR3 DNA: TGTGCCAGCAGACCTAGCGGGGGGTGGGGCACAGATACGCAGTATTTT

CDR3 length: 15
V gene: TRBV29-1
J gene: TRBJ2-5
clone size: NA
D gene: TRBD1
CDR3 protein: CSVELVGQVQETQYF
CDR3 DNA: TGCAGCGTTGAATTGGTGGGACAGGTCCAAGAGACCCAGTACTTC

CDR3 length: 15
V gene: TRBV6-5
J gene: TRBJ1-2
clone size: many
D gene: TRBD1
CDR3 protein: CASRHGDRVNYGYTF
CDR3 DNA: TGTGCCAGCAGACACGGGGACAGGGTTAACTATGGCTACACCTTC

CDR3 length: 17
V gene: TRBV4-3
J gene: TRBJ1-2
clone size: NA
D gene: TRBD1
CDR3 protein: CASSQDWGTGANYGYTF
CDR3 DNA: TGCGCCAGCAGCCAAGATTGGGGGACAGGTGCTAACTATGGCTACACCTTC

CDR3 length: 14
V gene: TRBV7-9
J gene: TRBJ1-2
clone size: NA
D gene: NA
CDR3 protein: CASSLLQGGYGYTF
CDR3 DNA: TGTGCCAGCAGCTTACTTCAGGGTGGCTATGGCTACACCTTC

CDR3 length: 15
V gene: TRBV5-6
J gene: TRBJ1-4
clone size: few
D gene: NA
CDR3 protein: CASSLVASTNEKLFF
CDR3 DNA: TGTGCCAGCAGCTTGGTCGCCAGTACTAATGAAAAACTGTTTTTT

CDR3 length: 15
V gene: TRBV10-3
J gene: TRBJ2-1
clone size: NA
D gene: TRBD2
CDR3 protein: CAIRMGGTADNEQFF
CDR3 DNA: TGTGCCATCAGGATGGGAGGGACGGCGGACAATGAGCAGTTCTTC

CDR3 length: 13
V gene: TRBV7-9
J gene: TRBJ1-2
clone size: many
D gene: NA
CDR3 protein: CASSAQLFDGYTF
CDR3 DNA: TGTGCCAGCAGCGCCCAACTTTTTGATGGCTACACCTTC

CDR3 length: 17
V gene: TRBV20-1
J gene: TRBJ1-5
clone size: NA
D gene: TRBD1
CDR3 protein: CSARVRGQGYSNQPQHF
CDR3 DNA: TGCAGTGCTAGGGTTCGGGGACAGGGATATAGCAATCAGCCCCAGCATTTT

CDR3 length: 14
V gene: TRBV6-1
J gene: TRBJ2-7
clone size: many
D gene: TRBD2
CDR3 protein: CASRPGGSSYEQYF
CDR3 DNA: TGTGCCAGCCGGCCGGGAGGTAGCTCCTACGAGCAGTACTTC

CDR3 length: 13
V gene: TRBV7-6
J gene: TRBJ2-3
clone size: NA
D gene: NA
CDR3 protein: CASSLVLSDTQYF
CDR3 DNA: TGTGCCAGCAGCTTAGTACTCTCCGATACGCAGTATTTT

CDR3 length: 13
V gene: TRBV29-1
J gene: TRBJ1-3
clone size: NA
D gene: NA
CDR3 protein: CSVALTGGNTIYF
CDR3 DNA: TGCAGCGTAGCCCTGACAGGAGGAAACACCATATATTTT

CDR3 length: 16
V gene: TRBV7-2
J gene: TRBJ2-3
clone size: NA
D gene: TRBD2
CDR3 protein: CASSLLAGGRGDTQYF
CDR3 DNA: TGTGCCAGCAGCTTATTGGCGGGAGGGCGGGGAGATACGCAGTATTTT

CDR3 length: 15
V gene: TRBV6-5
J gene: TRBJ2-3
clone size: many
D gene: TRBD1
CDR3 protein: CASSHRDRSTDTQYF
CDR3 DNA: TGTGCCAGCAGTCACCGGGACAGGAGCACAGATACGCAGTATTTT